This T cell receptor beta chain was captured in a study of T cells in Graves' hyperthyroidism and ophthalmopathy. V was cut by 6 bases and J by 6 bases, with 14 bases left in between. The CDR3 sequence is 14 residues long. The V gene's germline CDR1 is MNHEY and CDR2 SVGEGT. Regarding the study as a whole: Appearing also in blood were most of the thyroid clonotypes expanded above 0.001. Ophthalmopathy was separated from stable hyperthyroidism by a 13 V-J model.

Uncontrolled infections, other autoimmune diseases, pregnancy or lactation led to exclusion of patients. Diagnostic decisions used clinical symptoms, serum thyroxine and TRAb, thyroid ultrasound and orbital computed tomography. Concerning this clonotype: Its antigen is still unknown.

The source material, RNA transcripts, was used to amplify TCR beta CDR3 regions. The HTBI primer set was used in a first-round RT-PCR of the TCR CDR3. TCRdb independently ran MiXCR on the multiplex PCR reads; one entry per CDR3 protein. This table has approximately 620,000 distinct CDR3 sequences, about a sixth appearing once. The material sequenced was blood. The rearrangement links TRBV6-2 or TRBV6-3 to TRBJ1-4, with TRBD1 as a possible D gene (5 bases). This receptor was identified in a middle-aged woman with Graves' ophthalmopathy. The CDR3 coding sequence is TGTGCCAGCAGGCTCACATGGGGCGATGAAAAACTGTTTTTT. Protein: CASRLTWGDEKLFF.